Shown below are 11 T cell receptor beta chains from a single sample sequenced in a study of cytomegalovirus exposure and HLA in healthy donors. Amplification used 60 Vbeta primers and 13 Jbeta primers. The data were produced by immunoSEQ multiplex PCR, yet TCRdb's version contains in-frame clones alone and is incomplete. The sample shows about 170,000 clones, over 70% of them seen only once. Source material: PBMCs. Source of these receptors: a woman between 45 and 65 years old in good health and CMV-seropositive.

This clone was seen a handful of times. The CDR3 sequence is CASSDGLANTGELFF. DNA of the CDR3: TGCGCCAGCAGTGACGGACTAGCGAACACCGGGGAGCTGTTTTTT. The V call is TRBV10-2, the J call TRBJ2-2, with 7 nucleotides matching TRBD2. Germline V lookup: CDR1 WSHSY, CDR2 SAAADI. V lost 3 bases and J lost 0; bases outside the gene matches: 1. This CDR3 contains 15 residues.

This clone was recorded once. The chain employs TRBV16 and TRBJ1-1, with TRBD1 as a possible D gene (6 bases). In germline, CDR1 is KGHSY, CDR2 FQNENV. V gave up 3 bases and J gave up 6 bases, with 14 bases separating them. The CDR3 is 14 residues long. The CDR3 DNA follows: TGTGCCAGCAGCCATCTGGACAGTGACGCTGAAGCTTTCTTT. As protein: CASSHLDSDAEAFF.

This clone was detected once. The J gene is TRBJ2-1, the V gene TRBV11-2, with 9 bases identical to TRBD2. Germline-derived CDR1 and CDR2 are SGHAT and FQNNGV. This CDR3 is built from 15 residues. V shed 3 bases, J shed 2 bases, and the junction held 2 bases outside the gene matches. For the CDR3, the DNA is TGTGCCAGCAGCTTGGCGGGGGGGACCTACAATGAGCAGTTCTTC. Its protein product is CASSLAGGTYNEQFF.

The chain combines TRBV19 with TRBJ1-5; weak D call: TRBD1 (5 bases). Germline CDR1 is LNHDA and CDR2 is SQIVND (reference sequence). This CDR3 spans 13 amino acids. V lost 8 bases and J 4 bases, leaving 12 bases between the germline ends. The CDR3 here is CASCRGENQPQHF. CDR3 nucleotides: TGTGCCAGTTGCCGGGGGGAAAATCAGCCCCAGCATTTT.

With regard to this clone: Germline is not matched at one junction end, which may reflect a read error. The rearrangement links TRBV7-9 to TRBJ2-6; 8 bases match TRBD1. The CDR3 loop spans 13 amino acids. Germline CDR1 reads SEHNR; CDR2 reads FQNEAQ (reference sequence). CDR3 nucleotides: TGTGCCAGCAGCTCGACAGGGGCCAACGGCCTGACTTTC. Residues: CASSSTGANGLTF.

The chain employs TRBV7-2 and TRBJ1-3; D perhaps matches TRBD1 (5 bases). CDR1 is SGHTA, CDR2 FQGNSA, per germline. There are 16 residues in the CDR3. The germline V and J ends were trimmed by 5 bases and 4 bases, with 18 bases remaining between them. The CDR3 nucleotides read TGTGCCAGCAGCCCATCAGGCGGGGGGACGGGAAACACCATATATTTT. Translation: CASSPSGGGTGNTIYF.

This chain links TRBV28 with TRBJ2-3; 7 nucleotides match TRBD2. The CDR3 totals 15 residues. In germline, CDR1 is MDHEN, CDR2 SYDVKM. V lost 5 bases and J lost 1; bases outside the gene matches: 6. The CDR3 sequence is CASSKPAGRTDTQYF. As DNA, the CDR3 is TGTGCCAGCAGTAAGCCAGCGGGGCGCACAGATACGCAGTATTTT.

V gene TRBV5-4 combines with J gene TRBJ1-1; D is undetermined. Trimming took off 6 bases at V and 7 bases at J, with 19 bases between the two ends. This CDR3 contains 14 residues. Germline CDR1 is SGHNT and CDR2 is YYREEE (reference sequence). CDR3 protein: CASIPGLLGGEAFF. CDR3 nucleotides: TGTGCCAGCATCCCCGGACTTCTGGGAGGTGAAGCTTTCTTT.

Notes on this clone: At the DNA level, this CDR3 is encoded by other sequences in the same sample as well. The V call is TRBV5-1, the J call TRBJ1-2; 11 nucleotides agree with TRBD1. V shed 2 bases, J shed 5 bases, and the junction held 5 bases outside the gene matches. The V gene's germline CDR1 is SGHRS and CDR2 YFSETQ. The CDR3 runs 15 residues. CDR3 in amino acids: CASSFLGQGDYGYTF. Written as DNA, the CDR3 is TGCGCCAGCAGCTTCCTGGGACAGGGGGATTATGGCTACACCTTC.

The V call is TRBV5-1, the J call TRBJ2-5; the match to TRBD2 covers 9 bases. The CDR3 is made up of 18 amino acids. Trimming removed 3 bases from V and 4 bases from J; junction bases left unmatched: 16. Germline V gives CDR1 SGHRS, CDR2 YFSETQ. This chain's CDR3 is CASSSGPGGGARRETQYF. The CDR3 bases are TGCGCCAGCAGCTCAGGCCCAGGCGGGGGGGCCAGGAGAGAGACCCAGTACTTC.

The chain employs TRBV9 and TRBJ1-1; unclear D gene. Germline CDR1 reads SGDLS; CDR2 reads YYNGEE. This CDR3 contains 14 residues. The V end was cut by 3 bases, the J end by 2 bases, with 11 bases between. The CDR3 nucleotides read TGTGCCAGCAGCGGGACTTTCACTAACACTGAAGCTTTCTTT. Protein product: CASSGTFTNTEAFF.